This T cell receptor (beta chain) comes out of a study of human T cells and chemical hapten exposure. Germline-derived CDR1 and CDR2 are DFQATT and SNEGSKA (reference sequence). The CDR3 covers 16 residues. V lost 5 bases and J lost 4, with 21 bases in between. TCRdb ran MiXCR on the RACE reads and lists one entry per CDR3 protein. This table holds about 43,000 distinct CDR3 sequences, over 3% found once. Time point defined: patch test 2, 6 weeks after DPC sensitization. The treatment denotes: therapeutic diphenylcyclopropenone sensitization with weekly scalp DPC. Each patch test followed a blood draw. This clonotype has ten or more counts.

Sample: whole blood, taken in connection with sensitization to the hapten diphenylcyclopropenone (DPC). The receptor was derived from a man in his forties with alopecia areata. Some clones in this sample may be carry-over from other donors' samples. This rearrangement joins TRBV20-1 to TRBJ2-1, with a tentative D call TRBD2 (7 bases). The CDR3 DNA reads TGCAGTGCTCCTCCTCTTCGGGGGGCTACTTACAATGAGCAGTTCTTC. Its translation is CSAPPLRGATYNEQFF.